This is a list of T cell receptor beta chains from one sample in a study of blood T cell repertoires in COVID-19. Produced via immunoSEQ multiplex PCR; TCRdb's table is partial and in-frame only. The table shows over 400,000 clones, with roughly 85% occurring only once. Sequencing input: peripheral blood. These receptors originate from a woman in her thirties with active or convalescent COVID-19. The CDR3 runs from the conserved cysteine through the conserved F or W. D genes are given only for firm matches. Not all rows give a size; the values are once, few, many and, for expanded clones, a class.

d_call,clone_size,j_call,v_call,cdr3_nt,cdr3_aa
NA,once,TRBJ2-7,TRBV9,TGTGCCAGCAGCCCTTGGACAGTCACGTTATACGAGCAGTACTTC,CASSPWTVTLYEQYF
NA,NA,TRBJ2-2,TRBV4-1,TGCGCCAGCAGCCAAGACGTTCCAGCCGGGGAGCTGTTTTTT,CASSQDVPAGELFF
TRBD1,NA,TRBJ2-1,TRBV29-1,TGCAGCGTTGAAGATCATTGGGCAGGGGGCAATGAGCAGTTCTTC,CSVEDHWAGGNEQFF
NA,NA,TRBJ2-7,TRBV5-1,TGCGCCAGCAGCCCGGGGGGCGGGGCGCCCCACCACGAGCAGTACTTC,CASSPGGGAPHHEQYF
NA,NA,TRBJ1-5,TRBV27,TGTGCCAGCAGTTTCTCTGGCAGGGGCAATCAGCCCCAGCATTTT,CASSFSGRGNQPQHF
NA,once,TRBJ2-7,TRBV10-1,TGCGCCAGCAGTGAGTCCTGGGGGCTCGCGCATCCGGAGCAGTACTTC,CASSESWGLAHPEQYF
TRBD2,NA,TRBJ2-7,TRBV27,TGTGCCAGCAGTTCAGGACTAGCGGGAGTATACGAGCAGTACTTC,CASSSGLAGVYEQYF
NA,NA,TRBJ1-4,TRBV5-1,TGCGCCAGCAGTAAAGGGACTGGGACAACTAATGAAAAACTGTTTTTT,CASSKGTGTTNEKLFF
NA,NA,TRBJ2-5,TRBV5-1,TGCGCCAGCAGCCCACCAACAGGATTGCAAGAGACCCAGTACTTC,CASSPPTGLQETQYF
TRBD1,NA,TRBJ1-1,TRBV12-3/TRBV12-4,TGTGCCAGCAGTTCTGGACAGGTCACTGAAGCTTTCTTT,CASSSGQVTEAFF
NA,NA,TRBJ1-3,TRBV30,TGTGCCTGGAGAACGGGGAGCTCTGGAAACACCATATATTTT,CAWRTGSSGNTIYF
NA,NA,TRBJ2-5,TRBV5-4,TGTGCCAGCAGCTTTCGGGGGTCGCGTGAGACCCAGTACTTC,CASSFRGSRETQYF
TRBD1,NA,TRBJ2-1,TRBV6-6,TGTGCCAGCCTGGGACAGGGCACCTACAATGAGCAGTTCTTC,CASLGQGTYNEQFF
NA,NA,TRBJ2-5,TRBV9,TGTGCCAGCAGCGTAGTCCCGGGAGAGACCCAGTACTTC,CASSVVPGETQYF
NA,once,TRBJ1-1,TRBV3-1/TRBV3-2,TGTGCCAGCAGCCAAGCTTTACAGATGAACACTGAAGCTTTCTTT,CASSQALQMNTEAFF
NA,NA,TRBJ1-2,TRBV21-1,TGTGCCAGCAGCAAAGTTGGGCCGACAGGGGGCTCGTACTATGGCTACACCTTC,CASSKVGPTGGSYYGYTF
TRBD1,few,TRBJ2-7,TRBV15,TGTGCCACCAGCAGAGAATCAGGGGGCTTCGACGAGCAGTACTTC,CATSRESGGFDEQYF
NA,few,TRBJ1-2,TRBV10-3,TGTGCCATCAGTGAGTCAGAGGTGGGTGGCTACACCTTC,CAISESEVGGYTF